Detailed here is one TCR beta chain. Its matching antigen is unknown. Trimming shortened V by 6 bases and J by 2 bases, and 14 bases separated the two germline ends. This CDR3 region has 15 residues. These data come from a study of regulatory T cells in long-lasting Graves disease. The study's findings and limits: The study found persistent patients shared more public clonotypes (roughly 2,800) than new patients (just over 950).

The time point denotes: persistent/refractory GD, antithyroid drugs over 5 years with positive TRAb. Following extraction of RNA from PBMCs, that RNA was used to make the TCR library. Patients with Graves' disease were diagnosed by American Thyroid Association guidelines. The patients were enrolled through endocrinology in Xi'an, China. In building TCR beta libraries, iRepertoire HTBI primers were used together with Arm-PCR of CDR3 regions. TCRdb recomputed calls from the multiplex PCR reads with MiXCR, one row per CDR3 protein. Among fewer than 550,000 distinct CDR3 sequences, around a fifth were seen once, and the ten largest hold roughly 6.9%.

This clonotype was sampled from a female donor with Graves disease. The sample consisted of peripheral blood mononuclear cells (PBMCs), taken when the disease was refractory, from a patient treated with antithyroid drugs. The V and J genes are TRBV12-3 or TRBV12-4 and TRBJ1-3; D gene ambiguous. The CDR3 reads CASSRGVGAGNTIYF. The DNA of the CDR3 is TGTGCCAGCAGCCGCGGGGTCGGGGCTGGAAACACCATATATTTT.